This T cell receptor (beta chain) came from a study of regulatory T cells in long-lasting Graves disease. Study-wide results and limits: Persistent Graves' patients showed less TCR diversity than newly diagnosed patients showed.

Time point described: newly diagnosed GD, antithyroid drugs for less than 3 months. There was RNA extracted from PBMCs, and the TCR library was made from it. Comments on this clonotype: Its antigen remains unidentified.

Both iRepertoire HTBI primers and Arm-PCR of CDR3 regions were used to build the TCR beta libraries. MiXCR, applied by TCRdb to the multiplex PCR reads, yields one record per CDR3 protein. In the table there are around 480,000 distinct CDR3 sequences, 15% to 20% of which are singletons. In addition, the sample was reused for a study of T cells in Graves' hyperthyroidism and ophthalmopathy.

This receptor was obtained from a woman aged 35 to 59 with Graves disease. The sequences come from peripheral blood mononuclear cells (PBMCs), collected at new diagnosis, from a patient treated with antithyroid drugs.

CDR3 bases: TGTGCCAGCAGTGAAAGGACACTTTCCTACGAGCAGTACTTC. Translating gives CASSERTLSYEQYF. The chain joins TRBV2 to TRBJ2-7, with D possibly TRBD1 on 5 matching bases. V was cut by 2 bases and J by 1 base, with 9 bases left in between. The length of the CDR3 is 14 residues. CDR1 and CDR2 from the germline V gene are SNHLY and FYNNEI.